This is a list of T cell receptor beta chains from one sample in a study of blood T cell repertoires in COVID-19. The protocol was immunoSEQ multiplex PCR, while the TCRdb copy is restricted to in-frame clones and leaves out a portion. The data contain tens of thousands of clones, approximately 86% of them singletons. Sequencing was done on a sample of peripheral blood. These receptors all stem from a man at least 80 years old with COVID-19, enrolled during active disease. Both conserved end residues are part of each CDR3.

TRBV6-2/TRBV6-3	TRBJ1-1	CASSLDRVTSVVTEAFF
TRBV18	TRBJ1-1	CASSPDSMNTEAFF
TRBV4-2	TRBJ1-5	CASSQERQRNQPQHF
TRBV19	TRBJ1-2	CASSTEPSNYGYTF
TRBV24-1	TRBJ2-4	CATSDLRDHCGLAGRLAKNIQYF
TRBV19	TRBJ1-5	CATGDRAGNQPQHF
TRBV19	TRBJ1-5	CASSRRNQPQHF
TRBV6-5	TRBJ1-5	CASSRTGLSNQPQHF
TRBV6-5	TRBJ1-5	CASGPYQPQHF
TRBV2	TRBJ2-3	CASSGGRDTQYF
TRBV15	TRBJ2-1	CATSRSGTGGPGNEQFF
TRBV5-1	TRBJ1-2	CASSLGGQGNGYTF
TRBV7-3	TRBJ1-2	CASSPREGSNYGYTF
TRBV7-8	TRBJ1-2	CALKLRHRYTF
TRBV2	TRBJ1-2	CASSGRGTGGLTTDYGYTF
TRBV19	TRBJ1-2	CASSPGGGYTF
TRBV27	TRBJ2-1	CASSPSLGGPNEQFF
TRBV18	TRBJ2-1	CASSLDRGSYNEQFF
TRBV5-5	TRBJ2-3	CASSADRGADTQYF
TRBV5-1	TRBJ1-1	CASSSFDPRGGTEAFF
TRBV5-8	TRBJ2-1	CASNQGTGGMYNEQFF
TRBV14	TRBJ2-7	CASSRLSSYEQYF
TRBV4-2	TRBJ1-4	CASSQTQGGFNEKLFF
TRBV12-3/TRBV12-4	TRBJ1-1	CASRLRGEAFF
TRBV6-5	TRBJ2-5	CASRYSISGGRETQYF
TRBV18	TRBJ1-2	CASSRGTGGVYGYTF
TRBV2	TRBJ2-1	CASSRSQTGVSNEQFF
TRBV18	TRBJ2-5	CASSPNTGRETQYF
TRBV27	TRBJ1-1	CASSLMARGDTEAFF